Following are 8 T cell receptor beta chains from one sample sequenced in a study of shared clonotypes between healthy human individuals. The assay was immunoSEQ multiplex PCR, and TCRdb's table has in-frame clones only and misses some. This sample has about 490,000 clones; around 79% occur once, and the top ten carry roughly 12%. The sample taken for sequencing was PBMCs. Receptors were obtained from a woman between 40 and 55 years old in good health. Some clones in this sample may be carry-over from other donors' samples.

The V call is TRBV6-1, the J call TRBJ2-5; tentatively, D is TRBD1 (5 bases). CDR3 length equals 13 residues. V was cut by 1 base and J by 7 bases, with 10 bases left in between. Germline-derived CDR1 and CDR2 are MNHNS and SASEGT. CDR3 sequence: CASSEGVQGTQYF. The CDR3 nucleotides read TGTGCCAGCAGTGAAGGTGTCCAGGGGACCCAGTACTTC.

Points on this clone: The missing conserved phenylalanine or tryptophan at the end of this CDR3 makes a read error likely. The DNA of the CDR3 is TGCGCCAGCAGAGGGGACCTCAATTCCGAGCAGTACTCC. It codes for CASRGDLNSEQYS. The J gene is TRBJ2-7, the V gene TRBV4-1; either TRBD1 or TRBD2 may supply D (5 bases each). CDR3 size: 13 residues. Germline CDR1 reads MGHRA; CDR2 reads YSYEKL. Deletions cut 6 bases from V and 6 bases from J, with 15 bases between.

CDR3 coding DNA: TGTGCCAGCAGTTTGTACAGGGAGCAGCCCCAGCATTTT. It is translated as CASSLYREQPQHF. The genes are TRBV27 and TRBJ1-5, with D tentatively TRBD1 (6 bases). Trimming took 3 bases from V and 7 from J, leaving 10 bases between them. The germline CDR1 and CDR2 sequences are MNHEY and SMNVEV (reference sequence). CDR3 length: 13 amino acids.

This clone appeared a few times. This chain links TRBV11-2 with TRBJ2-1; D could derive from TRBD1 or TRBD2 (6 bases each). This CDR3 has 15 residues. Germline V gives CDR1 SGHAT, CDR2 FQNNGV. The germline V and J ends were trimmed by 0 bases and 7 bases, with 13 bases remaining between them. For the CDR3, the DNA is TGTGCCAGCAGCTTAGATCGGGGGACAATGAATGAGCAGTTCTTC. This codes for CASSLDRGTMNEQFF.

This chain connects TRBV19 to TRBJ2-5; 7 bases align to TRBD1. Germline V CDR1 and CDR2: LNHDA, SQIVND (reference sequence). The CDR3 runs to 17 residues. Trimming took 2 bases from V and 3 from J; bases not matched to a gene: 12. The CDR3 spells CASSIFPDRMLKETQYF. CDR3 sequence (DNA): TGTGCCAGTAGTATATTCCCGGACAGGATGCTTAAAGAGACCCAGTACTTC. Drawing the rest from reference TRBV19 and TRBJ2-5, the complete variable domain is DGGITQSPKYLFRKEGQNVTLSCEQNLNHDAMYWYRQDPGQGLRLIYYSQIVNDFQKGDIAEGYSVSREKKESFPLTVTSAQKNPTAFYLCASSIFPDRMLKETQYFGPGTRLLVL.

This clone occurred once. The rearrangement joins TRBV11-2 to TRBJ2-2, with D possibly TRBD1 on 6 matching bases. Germline V gene lookup returns CDR1 SGHAT and CDR2 FQNNGV. This CDR3 spans 13 amino acids. V was pared by 5 bases and J by 7 bases, with 11 bases between. This chain's CDR3 is CASSHRGNGELFF. The CDR3 DNA follows: TGTGCCAGCAGCCATAGGGGGAACGGGGAGCTGTTTTTT. Full variable domain (remainder filled in from reference TRBV11-2 and TRBJ2-2): EAGVAQSPRYKIIEKRQSVAFWCNPISGHATLYWYQQILGQGPKLLIQFQNNGVVDDSQLPKDRFSAERLKGVDSTLKIQPAKLEDSAVYLCASSHRGNGELFFGEGSRLTVL.

The chain carries TRBV19 and TRBJ2-1; maybe TRBD2 (6 bases). Germline CDR1 LNHDA, CDR2 SQIVND (reference sequence). This CDR3 is built from 14 residues. With 5 bases removed from V and 7 bases from J, the gap between germline ends came to 15 bases. The DNA of the CDR3 is TGTGCCAGTAGTCGGGACTTGTACCGGAATGAGCAGTTCTTC. Its translation is CASSRDLYRNEQFF.

The rearrangement uses TRBV6-1 and TRBJ2-2; D gene unclear. The CDR3 has 12 residues. Germline CDR1 reads MNHNS; CDR2 reads SASEGT. Trimming pared 6 bases from V and 5 bases from J, leaving 7 bases between. CDR3 DNA sequence: TGTGCCAGCAGAACCGGAACCGGGGAGCTGTTTTTT. This codes for CASRTGTGELFF.